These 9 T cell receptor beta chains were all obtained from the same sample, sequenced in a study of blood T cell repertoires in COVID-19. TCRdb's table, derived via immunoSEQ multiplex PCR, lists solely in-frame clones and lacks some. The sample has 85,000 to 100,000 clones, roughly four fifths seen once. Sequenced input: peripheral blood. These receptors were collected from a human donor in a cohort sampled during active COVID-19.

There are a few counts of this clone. The CDR3 here is CASSPRSGRESTGELFF. The CDR3, as DNA: TGTGCCAGCAGCCCCAGGAGCGGGCGGGAGTCGACCGGGGAGCTGTTTTTT. The chain employs TRBV7-8 and TRBJ2-2; 7 bases map to TRBD2. Per the germline V gene, CDR1 is SGHVS and CDR2 is FQNEAQ. This CDR3 has 17 residues. J was trimmed by 5 bases and V by 5 bases; bases with no gene match: 14.

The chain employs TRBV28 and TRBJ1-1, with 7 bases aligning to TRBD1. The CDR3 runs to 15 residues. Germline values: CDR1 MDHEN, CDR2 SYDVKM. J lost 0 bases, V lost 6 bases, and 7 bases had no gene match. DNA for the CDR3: TGTGCCAGCAGGCCGGGACAGTTCTTGAACACTGAAGCTTTCTTT. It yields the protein CASRPGQFLNTEAFF.

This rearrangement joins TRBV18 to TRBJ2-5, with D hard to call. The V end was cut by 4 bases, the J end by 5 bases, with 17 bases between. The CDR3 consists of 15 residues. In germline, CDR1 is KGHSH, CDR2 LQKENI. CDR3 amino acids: CASSLSDLTGETQYF. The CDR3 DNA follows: TGTGCCAGCTCACTCTCTGACCTGACTGGGGAGACCCAGTACTTC.

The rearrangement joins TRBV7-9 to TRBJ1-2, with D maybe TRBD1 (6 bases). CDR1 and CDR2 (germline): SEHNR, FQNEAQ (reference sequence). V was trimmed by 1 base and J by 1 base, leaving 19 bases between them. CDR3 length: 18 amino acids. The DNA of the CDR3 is TGTGCCAGCAGCTTAGTATACCAGAGAGGGGGATATAACTATGGCTACACCTTC. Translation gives CASSLVYQRGGYNYGYTF. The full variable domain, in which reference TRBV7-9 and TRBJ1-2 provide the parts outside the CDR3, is DTGVSQNPRHKITKRGQNVTFRCDPISEHNRLYWYRQTLGQGPEFLTYFQNEAQLEKSRLLSDRFSAERPKGSFSTLEIQRTEQGDSAMYLCASSLVYQRGGYNYGYTFGSGTRLTVV.

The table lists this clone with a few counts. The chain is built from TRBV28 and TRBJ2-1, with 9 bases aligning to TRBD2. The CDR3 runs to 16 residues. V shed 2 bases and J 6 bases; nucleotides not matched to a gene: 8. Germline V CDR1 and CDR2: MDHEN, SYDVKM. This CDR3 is CASSLTSGYLGNEQFF. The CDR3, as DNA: TGTGCCAGCAGTTTAACTAGCGGGTACTTGGGCAATGAGCAGTTCTTC.

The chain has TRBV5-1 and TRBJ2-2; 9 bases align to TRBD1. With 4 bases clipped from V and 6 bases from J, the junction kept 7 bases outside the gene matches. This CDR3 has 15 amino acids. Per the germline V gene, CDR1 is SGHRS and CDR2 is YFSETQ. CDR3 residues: CASSPPGTGSGELFF. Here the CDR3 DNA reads TGCGCCAGCAGCCCCCCCGGGACAGGGTCCGGGGAGCTGTTTTTT.

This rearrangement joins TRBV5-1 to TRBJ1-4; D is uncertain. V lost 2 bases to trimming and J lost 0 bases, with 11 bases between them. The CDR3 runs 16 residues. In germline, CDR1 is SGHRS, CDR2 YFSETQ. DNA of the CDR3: TGCGCCAGCAGCTTTGTATCAGGTGCAACTAATGAAAAACTGTTTTTT. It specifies CASSFVSGATNEKLFF.

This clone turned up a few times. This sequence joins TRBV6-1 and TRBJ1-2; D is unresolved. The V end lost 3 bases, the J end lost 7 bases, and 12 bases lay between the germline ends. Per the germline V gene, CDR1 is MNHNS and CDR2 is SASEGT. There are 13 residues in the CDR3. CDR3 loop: CASSDREISGYTF. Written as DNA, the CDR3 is TGTGCCAGCAGTGACCGTGAGATAAGTGGCTACACCTTC.

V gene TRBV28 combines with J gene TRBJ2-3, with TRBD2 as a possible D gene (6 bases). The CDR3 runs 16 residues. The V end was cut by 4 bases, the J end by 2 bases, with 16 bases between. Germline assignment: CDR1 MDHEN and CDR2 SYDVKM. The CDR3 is CASSSPSAGYTDTQYF. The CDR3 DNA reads TGTGCCAGCAGTTCCCCTTCGGCGGGGTACACAGATACGCAGTATTTT.